One sample yielded the 21 T cell receptor beta chains listed below, sequenced in a study of OX40 agonist ivuxolimab in advanced cancers. The repertoire was sequenced with immunoSEQ multiplex PCR; TCRdb's copy has only in-frame clones and lacks some. The table lists roughly 77,000 clones, roughly 90% of them singletons. Sequenced here: CD4+ or CD8+ T cells sorted from blood, sampled in a trial of the OX40 agonist ivuxolimab. The source is an adult with an advanced solid tumor such as melanoma, head and neck, liver or kidney cancer.

The chain combines TRBV7-9 with TRBJ1-1, with 11 bases matching TRBD1. The V and J ends lost 1 base and 1 base, in that order; junction bases with no gene match: 5. In germline, CDR1 is SEHNR, CDR2 FQNEAQ (reference sequence). This CDR3 contains 17 residues. The DNA for the CDR3 is TGTGCCAGCAGCTTAGGGACAGGGGGCGCGGGGAACACTGAAGCTTTCTTT. It yields the protein CASSLGTGGAGNTEAFF.

The rearrangement links TRBV7-2 to TRBJ2-2; D is unclear. V dropped 1 base and J dropped 1 base, with 7 bases sitting between them. Germline loops: CDR1 SGHTA, CDR2 FQGNSA. The CDR3 sequence is 15 residues long. In DNA form, the CDR3 reads TGTGCCAGCAGCTTAGACAGTGGGAACACCGGGGAGCTGTTTTTT. Translation gives CASSLDSGNTGELFF.

The J gene is TRBJ2-7, the V gene TRBV28, with D possibly matching TRBD1 (6 bases). The germline gives CDR1 MDHEN, CDR2 SYDVKM. The V gene lost 8 bases and the J gene lost 5 bases, with 7 bases spanning the gap. The CDR3 extends over 10 amino acids. As DNA, the CDR3 is TGTGCCAGCTCAGGGGACGAGCAGTACTTC. It translates to CASSGDEQYF.

This chain connects TRBV5-1 to TRBJ2-3, with 9 bases lining up with TRBD1. Germline V gene lookup returns CDR1 SGHRS and CDR2 YFSETQ. The CDR3 is 16 amino acids. V trimming: 4 bases; J trimming: 3 bases; junction bases outside the gene matches: 9. The CDR3 coding sequence is TGCGCCAGCAGCATCGGGACAGGGTGGAATACAGATACGCAGTATTTT. Translating gives CASSIGTGWNTDTQYF.

This clone was picked up one time. The J gene is TRBJ1-3, the V gene TRBV6-5; no reliable D call. V was shortened by 5 bases and J by 1 base, with 6 bases between the two germline ends. The CDR3 loop spans 13 amino acids. Germline-derived CDR1 and CDR2 are MNHEY and SVGAGI. For the CDR3, the DNA is TGTGCCAGCAGTAGGAGTTCTGGAAACACCATATATTTT. This gives the protein CASSRSSGNTIYF.

V gene TRBV7-9 combines with J gene TRBJ1-2; TRBD1 is a possible D gene (5 bases). Germline V gene sequence: CDR1 SEHNR, CDR2 FQNEAQ (reference sequence). This CDR3 spans 16 amino acids. V was trimmed by 3 bases and J by 3 bases, leaving 17 bases between them. CDR3 amino acids: CASSLGQGGSYYGYTF. CDR3 DNA: TGTGCCAGCAGCTTGGGGCAGGGTGGGTCTTACTATGGCTACACCTTC. Full variable domain (rest looked up from reference TRBV7-9 and TRBJ1-2): DTGVSQNPRHKITKRGQNVTFRCDPISEHNRLYWYRQTLGQGPEFLTYFQNEAQLEKSRLLSDRFSAERPKGSFSTLEIQRTEQGDSAMYLCASSLGQGGSYYGYTFGSGTRLTVV.

The V gene is TRBV28, the J gene TRBJ1-1; D not certain. Germline V gene data show CDR1 as MDHEN and CDR2 as SYDVKM. V was cut by 2 bases and J by 11 bases, with 15 bases left in between. This CDR3 contains 13 residues. The CDR3, as DNA: TGTGCCAGCAGTTTAGAAAGGGAGTGGGGTGCTTTCTTT. Protein product: CASSLEREWGAFF.

The rearrangement uses TRBV27 and TRBJ1-2; D is possibly TRBD1 (5 bases). This CDR3 has 16 residues. Trimming took off 6 bases at V and 0 bases at J, with 17 bases between the two ends. The germline V gene has CDR1 MNHEY and CDR2 SMNVEV (reference sequence). Here the CDR3 DNA reads TGTGCCAGCAGAAAGATTGGGGGGACGGCTAACTATGGCTACACCTTC. Translated, it gives CASRKIGGTANYGYTF.

The V gene is TRBV5-1, the J gene TRBJ2-7, with 13 bases that match TRBD2. Germline V gene lookup returns CDR1 SGHRS and CDR2 YFSETQ. With V trimmed by 4 bases and J by 12 bases, 13 bases remained unmatched. This CDR3 has 15 residues. The CDR3 is CASSPTGTSGTSGYF. CDR3 nucleotide sequence: TGCGCCAGCAGCCCTACCGGGACTAGCGGGACGTCGGGGTACTTC. Complete variable domain (other parts from reference TRBV5-1 and TRBJ2-7): KAGVTQTPRYLIKTRGQQVTLSCSPISGHRSVSWYQQTPGQGLQFLFEYFSETQRNKGNFPGRFSGRQFSNSRSEMNVSTLELGDSALYLCASSPTGTSGTSGYFGPGTRLTVT.

The chain combines TRBV5-4 with TRBJ2-1; 10 bases are shared with TRBD2. Germline V gene sequence: CDR1 SGHNT, CDR2 YYREEE (reference sequence). With V trimmed by 5 bases and J by 12 bases, 5 bases remained unmatched. The CDR3 sequence is 12 residues long. The DNA for the CDR3 is TGTGCCAGCAGACCACTAGCGGGAAGGCAGTTCTTC. Its protein is CASRPLAGRQFF. The complete variable domain, with remaining parts taken from reference TRBV5-4 and TRBJ2-1, reads ETGVTQSPTHLIKTRGQQVTLRCSSQSGHNTVSWYQQALGQGPQFIFQYYREEENGRGNFPPRFSGLQFPNYSSELNVNALELDDSALYLCASRPLAGRQFFGPGTRLTVL.

The chain couples TRBV6-1 to TRBJ2-7; 13 bases align to TRBD2. J lost 2 bases, V lost 8 bases, and 6 bases had no gene match. Germline CDR1 is MNHNS and CDR2 is SASEGT. This CDR3 has 15 amino acids. The CDR3 nucleotides read TGTGCCAGCGGCGGACTAGCGGGGGCACCCTACGAGCAGTACTTC. It is translated as CASGGLAGAPYEQYF.

Here the CDR3 reads CAPQSVVSNQPQHF. Here the CDR3 DNA reads TGTGCCCCCCAGTCGGTGGTTAGCAATCAGCCCCAGCATTTT. The rearrangement links TRBV28 to TRBJ1-5; D is uncertain. The V gene lost 11 bases and the J gene lost 0 bases, with 14 bases spanning the gap. There are 14 residues in the CDR3. The germline V gene has CDR1 MDHEN and CDR2 SYDVKM.

The chain combines TRBV19 with TRBJ1-4; a weak D match, TRBD1 (5 bases). This CDR3 has 15 amino acids. The germline gives CDR1 LNHDA, CDR2 SQIVND (reference sequence). The CDR3 nucleotides read TGTGCGGCTGGGACCGGAGGAACAACTAATGAAAAACTGTTTTTT. It translates to CAAGTGGTTNEKLFF.

The chain uses TRBV25-1 and TRBJ2-5; D remains ambiguous. The length of the CDR3 is 14 residues. The V end was cut by 2 bases, the J end by 0 bases, with 7 bases between. The germline gives CDR1 MGHDK, CDR2 SYGVNS. The CDR3 DNA reads TGTGCCAGCAGTGAACCAGCGTACCAAGAGACCCAGTACTTC. Encoded protein: CASSEPAYQETQYF.

This clone turned up a few times. The chain joins TRBV19 to TRBJ1-1, with a possible D match to TRBD1 (6 bases). V was cut by 0 bases and J by 3 bases, with 11 bases left in between. There are 15 residues in the CDR3. Germline V gene data show CDR1 as LNHDA and CDR2 as SQIVND (reference sequence). The CDR3 region is CASSIDGGQDTEAFF. The CDR3 DNA reads TGTGCCAGTAGTATAGATGGGGGGCAGGACACTGAAGCTTTCTTT. The variable domain in full, with the rest retrieved from reference TRBV19 and TRBJ1-1, is DGGITQSPKYLFRKEGQNVTLSCEQNLNHDAMYWYRQDPGQGLRLIYYSQIVNDFQKGDIAEGYSVSREKKESFPLTVTSAQKNPTAFYLCASSIDGGQDTEAFFGQGTRLTVV.

CDR3 nucleotide sequence: TGTGCCAGTAGTCCCCGGGCCAGGGGCATCCAGCCCCAGCATTTT. Its protein product is CASSPRARGIQPQHF. The V gene is TRBV19, the J gene TRBJ1-5; D is perhaps TRBD1 (6 bases). This CDR3 has 15 amino acids. Trimming took 5 bases from V and 7 from J, leaving 18 bases between them. From germline, CDR1 is LNHDA and CDR2 SQIVND (reference sequence).

The chain uses TRBV11-3 and TRBJ2-3; weak D call: TRBD1 (6 bases). The germline gives CDR1 SGHNT, CDR2 YENEEA. Trimming took 1 base from V and 4 from J, leaving 9 bases between them. The CDR3 is 14 amino acids. The CDR3 spells CASSLGRGSDTQYF. The CDR3 DNA reads TGTGCCAGCAGCTTAGGCAGGGGTTCAGATACGCAGTATTTT. The full variable domain, in which reference TRBV11-3 and TRBJ2-3 provide the parts outside the CDR3, is EAGVVQSPRYKIIEKKQPVAFWCNPISGHNTLYWYLQNLGQGPELLIRYENEEAVDDSQLPKDRFSAERLKGVDSTLKIQPAELGDSAVYLCASSLGRGSDTQYFGPGTRLTVL.

The CDR3 sequence: CASSLGNTIYF. DNA for the CDR3: TGTGCCAGCAGCCTTGGAAACACCATATATTTT. The gene calls are TRBV7-6 and TRBJ1-3; D gene ambiguous. The CDR3 covers 11 residues. V was pared by 5 bases and J by 3 bases, with 2 bases between. Germline V gives CDR1 SGHVS, CDR2 FNYEAQ.

Comments on this clone: This sample includes further DNA sequences coding for the same CDR3. The gene calls are TRBV25-1 and TRBJ1-2; the D gene is possibly TRBD1 (5 bases). CDR1 is MGHDK and CDR2 is SYGVNS in the germline V gene. This CDR3 comprises 13 residues. With 2 bases removed from V and 8 bases from J, the gap between germline ends came to 12 bases. CDR3 residues: CASSEGRGRGYTF. CDR3 coding DNA: TGTGCCAGCAGTGAAGGGCGGGGGAGGGGCTACACCTTC.

The chain links TRBV2 to TRBJ1-6; D gene ambiguous. This CDR3 comprises 12 residues. Trimming pared 4 bases from V and 8 bases from J, leaving 6 bases between. Per germline, CDR1 SNHLY and CDR2 FYNNEI. Here the CDR3 reads CASSVGHSPLHF. DNA for the CDR3: TGTGCCAGCAGTGTTGGTCATTCACCCCTCCACTTT.

This rearrangement joins TRBV4-1 to TRBJ2-2; possibly TRBD2 for D (6 bases). CDR3 length: 18 residues. Germline V gives CDR1 MGHRA, CDR2 YSYEKL. V gave up 4 bases and J gave up 0 bases, with 18 bases separating them. DNA of the CDR3: TGCGCCAGCAGCCCTCCTCAGGGCGGGATTACGAACACCGGGGAGCTGTTTTTT. Amino acid sequence: CASSPPQGGITNTGELFF.